The present T cell receptor (beta chain) was sequenced within a study of T cells after yellow fever vaccination. General observations from the study: The booster saw the reappearance of most primary-vaccination clones (roughly 96% CD4, roughly 90% CD8). Weaker, the secondary response peaked sooner, at day 5 versus 15.

The TCR cDNA carried a universal primer site and UMIs from 5'RACE template switching. In TCRdb, the 5' RACE reads were re-called with MiXCR into one record per CDR3 protein. The table has 620,000 or so distinct CDR3 sequences, 9% to 15% seen once. From germline, CDR1 is KGHSH and CDR2 LQKENI. The CDR3 extends over 17 amino acids. The V end was cut by 3 bases, the J end by 0 bases, with 14 bases between. Notes on this clonotype: As yet, its antigen is unknown.

The receptor comes from a man younger than 45 who received the YFV17D yellow fever vaccine. The chain is built from TRBV18 and TRBJ2-2, with TRBD2 as a possible D gene (6 bases). The material sequenced was PBMCs, taken on the day of the yellow fever booster vaccination. The CDR3 DNA reads as TGTGCCAGCTCACCGGTGCGGGGAGGCGCGAACACCGGGGAGCTGTTTTTT. It codes for CASSPVRGGANTGELFF. The full variable domain, its missing parts supplied by reference TRBV18 and TRBJ2-2, is NAGVMQNPRHLVRRRGQEARLRCSPMKGHSHVYWYRQLPEEGLKFMVYLQKENIIDESGMPKERFSAEFPKEGPSILRIQQVVRGDSAAYFCASSPVRGGANTGELFFGEGSRLTVL.